The T cell receptor beta chain under discussion was sequenced for a study of T-cell reconstitution after alpha-beta-depleted transplantation in children. Whole-study results and caveats: One year after transplant, T-cell counts and diversity came mostly from newly produced T cells.

TCRbeta library preparation incorporated unique molecular identifiers. MiXCR was run by TCRdb on the PCR reads, yielding one entry per CDR3 protein. In the table there are about 600,000 distinct CDR3 sequences, roughly 13% of which are singletons. Details on this clonotype: Its antigen is not identified.

Germline V CDR1 and CDR2: SGHTA, FQGNSA. Trimming removed 5 bases from V and 5 bases from J; junction bases left unmatched: 9. The CDR3 has 14 amino acids. The source material was PBMCs, mostly from graft donor cells, sampled 360 days after TCRalphabeta/CD19-depleted stem cell transplant. The receptor comes from a male patient younger than 18 who had a stem cell transplant for acute myeloid leukemia, so the T cells may come from the graft donor. The chain links TRBV7-2 to TRBJ2-7; 7 bases line up with TRBD2. This CDR3 is CASSLTLTSDEQYF. The CDR3 DNA reads TGTGCCAGCAGCCTAACTCTAACTAGCGACGAGCAGTACTTC.